What follows are 20 T cell receptor beta chains derived from one specimen sequenced in a study of Ad26.COV2.S vaccination and SARS-CoV-2 variants. Sequencing was performed with immunoSEQ multiplex PCR; in TCRdb, only in-frame clones are kept and a portion is missing. In the table there are 100,000 or so clones, around 82% of which are singletons. The sequencing used peripheral blood, collected after recovery from COVID-19. The receptor source for this set is a human donor who had recovered from COVID-19.

This clone was seen a few times. The chain combines TRBV6-5 with TRBJ1-1; D not resolved. CDR3 length: 16 residues. Germline V lookup: CDR1 MNHEY, CDR2 SVGAGI. V lost 2 bases, J lost 5 bases, and 18 bases lay in between. The CDR3 loop reads CASSYERTGTRTEAFF. For the CDR3, the DNA is TGTGCCAGCAGTTACGAAAGGACTGGTACCCGGACTGAAGCTTTCTTT.

This chain joins TRBV24-1 and TRBJ2-2; D remains ambiguous. The CDR3 spans 13 residues. Looked up from germline, CDR1 is KGHDR and CDR2 is SFDVKD. The V gene lost 7 bases and the J gene lost 0 bases, with 5 bases spanning the gap. CDR3 nucleotides: TGTGCCACCAGGGGGACGAACACCGGGGAGCTGTTTTTT. Translation gives CATRGTNTGELFF.

V usage is TRBV20-1 and J usage is TRBJ2-4; weak D call: TRBD1 (5 bases). Germline V lookup: CDR1 DFQATT, CDR2 SNEGSKA (reference sequence). The CDR3 is made up of 12 amino acids. V dropped 3 bases and J dropped 6 bases, with 9 bases sitting between them. CDR3 protein: CSASRQGNIQYF. The CDR3 region has the DNA TGCAGTGCTAGTCGGCAGGGAAACATTCAGTACTTC.

This clone has more than one count but fewer than ten. The J gene is TRBJ1-1, the V gene TRBV29-1, with TRBD1 as a possible D gene (5 bases). V was pared by 4 bases and J by 3 bases, with 18 bases between. CDR1 and CDR2 (germline): SQVTM, ANQGSEA. This CDR3 has 15 residues. CDR3 DNA sequence: TGCAGCGTTGTCCCCCATGGGGGTAGGGACACTGAAGCTTTCTTT. This sequence encodes CSVVPHGGRDTEAFF.

J is TRBJ1-1 and V is TRBV20-1; no definite D call. CDR1 and CDR2 (germline): DFQATT, SNEGSKA (reference sequence). Trimming pared 5 bases from V and 2 bases from J, leaving 6 bases between. This CDR3 contains 11 residues. In DNA, the CDR3 is TGCAGTGCTGACAAAAACACTGAAGCTTTCTTT. It yields the protein CSADKNTEAFF.

The rearrangement joins TRBV7-9 to TRBJ2-5; 7 bases are a match to TRBD2. Per the germline V gene, CDR1 is SEHNR and CDR2 is FQNEAQ (reference sequence). Trimming at V came to 10 bases and at J to 2 bases, leaving 10 bases not matched to a gene. CDR3 length equals 14 residues. CDR3 amino acids: CAIEWEGGQETQYF. The CDR3 DNA reads TGTGCCATCGAATGGGAGGGTGGGCAAGAGACCCAGTACTTC.

The gene calls are TRBV13 and TRBJ2-3; TRBD1 matches 7 bases. This CDR3 is built from 15 residues. The ends lost 5 bases at V and 4 bases at J; junction bases unmatched: 9. Per the germline V gene, CDR1 is PRHDT and CDR2 is FYEKMQ (reference sequence). This CDR3 is CASSQSTGTADTQYF. For the CDR3, the DNA is TGTGCCAGCAGCCAATCGACAGGGACCGCAGATACGCAGTATTTT. The full variable domain, its missing parts supplied by reference TRBV13 and TRBJ2-3, is AAGVIQSPRHLIKEKRETATLKCYPIPRHDTVYWYQQGPGQDPQFLISFYEKMQSDKGSIPDRFSAQQFSDYHSELNMSSLELGDSALYFCASSQSTGTADTQYFGPGTRLTVL.

In this sample, this clone turned up a few times. V usage is TRBV6-5 and J usage is TRBJ2-5; no clear D gene. The CDR3 extends over 11 amino acids. Germline CDR1 and CDR2: MNHEY and SVGAGI. The V end lost 5 bases, the J end lost 5 bases, and 6 bases lay between the germline ends. This CDR3 is CASSLGETQYF. The DNA for the CDR3 is TGTGCCAGCAGTCTAGGGGAGACCCAGTACTTC.

This chain links TRBV27 with TRBJ1-1; D is ambiguous. This CDR3 is built from 12 residues. The germline V gene has CDR1 MNHEY and CDR2 SMNVEV (reference sequence). Trimming left V 4 bases short and J 4 bases short, with 7 bases between. The CDR3 spells CASSSPGTEAFF. In DNA form, the CDR3 reads TGTGCCAGCAGTTCCCCCGGCACTGAAGCTTTCTTT.

The rearrangement uses TRBV9 and TRBJ2-1; D unresolved. The CDR3 loop spans 15 amino acids. The V and J ends lost 0 bases and 2 bases respectively, with 9 bases between them. The V gene's germline CDR1 is SGDLS and CDR2 YYNGEE. In DNA, the CDR3 is TGTGCCAGCAGCGTAGGGGGATTCGCCTACAATGAGCAGTTCTTC. Encoded protein: CASSVGGFAYNEQFF.

V is TRBV6-4 and J is TRBJ1-2; D is ambiguous. CDR1 is MRHNA, CDR2 SNTAGT, per germline. V gave up 8 bases and J gave up 7 bases, with 8 bases separating them. This CDR3 region has 10 residues. Here the CDR3 DNA reads TGTGCCAGCCCAAGAATTGGCTACACCTTC. Residues: CASPRIGYTF.

The chain uses TRBV11-2 and TRBJ1-2; perhaps TRBD1 as D (5 bases). The CDR3 is made up of 14 amino acids. Deletions cut 0 bases from V and 8 bases from J, with 13 bases between. CDR1 is SGHAT, CDR2 FQNNGV, per germline. CDR3 region: CASSLDVKGRGYTF. The CDR3 coding sequence is TGTGCCAGCAGCTTAGATGTAAAGGGGCGAGGCTACACCTTC.

The CDR3 DNA reads TGTGCCAGCAGCTACGGGGGACAAGAGACCCAGTACTTC. The encoded protein is CASSYGGQETQYF. This sequence joins TRBV6-6 and TRBJ2-5, with D possibly matching TRBD2 (6 bases). V lost 6 bases to trimming and J lost 2 bases, with 10 bases between them. The CDR3 loop spans 13 amino acids. In germline, CDR1 is MNHNY, CDR2 SVGAGI (reference sequence).

V and J are TRBV5-1 and TRBJ2-1; TRBD2 aligns across 8 bases. The CDR3 contains 14 residues. J lost 9 bases, V lost 4 bases, and 9 bases had no gene match. CDR1 SGHRS and CDR2 YFSETQ come from the germline V gene. CDR3 region: CASSTGLATGEQFF. CDR3 sequence (DNA): TGCGCCAGCAGCACCGGACTAGCCACGGGTGAGCAGTTCTTC.

The chain joins TRBV10-3 to TRBJ1-1, with D tentatively TRBD1 (5 bases). The CDR3 is 13 residues long. From germline, CDR1 is ENHRY and CDR2 SYGVKD. Trimming took off 10 bases at V and 3 bases at J, with 15 bases between the two ends. The DNA for the CDR3 is TGTGCCACCGCCACCCAGGGAGACACTGAAGCTTTCTTT. Its translation is CATATQGDTEAFF.

The J gene is TRBJ1-1, the V gene TRBV9; TRBD1 is a possible D gene (5 bases). Looked up from germline, CDR1 is SGDLS and CDR2 is YYNGEE. The V end lost 2 bases, the J end lost 3 bases, and 11 bases lay between the germline ends. This CDR3 contains 14 residues. The CDR3 loop reads CASSVGGFDTEAFF. The CDR3 DNA sequence: TGTGCCAGCAGCGTTGGGGGGTTCGACACTGAAGCTTTCTTT.

This clone was counted a few times. This chain connects TRBV11-2 to TRBJ1-3; a possible D gene is TRBD1 (6 bases). CDR3 length: 17 residues. CDR1 is SGHAT and CDR2 is FQNNGV in the germline V gene. Trimming pared 2 bases from V and 0 bases from J, leaving 14 bases between. The CDR3 DNA reads TGTGCCAGCAGCTTAACCGGGACACCGCTCTCTGGAAACACCATATATTTT. It is translated as CASSLTGTPLSGNTIYF. Combining the CDR3 with reference TRBV11-2 and TRBJ1-3 gives the whole variable domain EAGVAQSPRYKIIEKRQSVAFWCNPISGHATLYWYQQILGQGPKLLIQFQNNGVVDDSQLPKDRFSAERLKGVDSTLKIQPAKLEDSAVYLCASSLTGTPLSGNTIYFGEGSWLTVV.

The chain employs TRBV19 and TRBJ1-5, with TRBD1 matching 7 bases. V lost 7 bases and J lost 2; bases outside the gene matches: 8. The CDR3 sequence is 15 residues long. CDR1 and CDR2 from the germline V gene are LNHDA and SQIVND (reference sequence). CDR3 amino acids: CASTRQGLGNQPQHF. The DNA of the CDR3 is TGTGCCAGTACAAGACAGGGTTTAGGCAATCAGCCCCAGCATTTT.

V gene TRBV6-5 combines with J gene TRBJ1-1; no reliable D call. Trimming took off 5 bases at V and 0 bases at J, with 10 bases between the two ends. There are 14 residues in the CDR3. Germline CDR1 MNHEY, CDR2 SVGAGI. CDR3 sequence: CASSMVFMNTEAFF. Here the CDR3 DNA reads TGTGCCAGCAGTATGGTTTTCATGAACACTGAAGCTTTCTTT.

This rearrangement joins TRBV30 to TRBJ1-1; D might be TRBD1 (6 bases). V lost 0 bases and J 4 bases, leaving 12 bases between the germline ends. The CDR3 is made up of 14 amino acids. Germline-derived CDR1 and CDR2 are GTSNPN and SVGIG (reference sequence). The CDR3 region is CAWSVSAGVTEAFF. CDR3 nucleotides: TGTGCCTGGAGTGTATCGGCAGGGGTCACTGAAGCTTTCTTT.